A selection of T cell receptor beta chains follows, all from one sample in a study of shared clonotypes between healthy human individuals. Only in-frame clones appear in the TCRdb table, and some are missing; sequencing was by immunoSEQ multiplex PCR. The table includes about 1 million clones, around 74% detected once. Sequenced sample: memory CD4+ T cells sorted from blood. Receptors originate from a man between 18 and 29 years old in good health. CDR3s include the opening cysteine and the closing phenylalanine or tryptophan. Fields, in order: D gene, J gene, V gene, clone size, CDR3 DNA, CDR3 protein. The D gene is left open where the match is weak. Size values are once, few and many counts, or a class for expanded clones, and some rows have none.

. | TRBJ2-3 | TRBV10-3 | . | TGTGCCACCTCGATACCGGGAATCGCAGATACGCAGTATTTT | CATSIPGIADTQYF
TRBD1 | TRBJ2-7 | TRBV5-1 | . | TGCGCCAGCAGCTGGCGGGACAGGGGCAACGAGCAGTACTTC | CASSWRDRGNEQYF
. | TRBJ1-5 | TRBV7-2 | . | TGTGCCAGCAGCCCGGACAGTAGCAATCAGCCCCAGCATTTT | CASSPDSSNQPQHF
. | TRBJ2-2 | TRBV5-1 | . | TGCGCCAGCAGCTTGGAAGGAAGGGCGAACACCGGGGAGCTGTTTTTT | CASSLEGRANTGELFF
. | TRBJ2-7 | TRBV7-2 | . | TGTGCCAGCAGCCTTTCGGGGGCCATCTACGAGCAGTACTTC | CASSLSGAIYEQYF
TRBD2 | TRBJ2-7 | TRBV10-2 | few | TGCGCCAGCAGTGATCCGGGGCGGGAGGGCCGTTTCTGGAAGCAGTACTTC | CASSDPGREGRFWKQYF
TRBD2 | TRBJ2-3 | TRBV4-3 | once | TGCGCCAGCAGCCAACTCGCACCAGCGGGAGACGTTGCAGATACGCAGTATTTT | CASSQLAPAGDVADTQYF
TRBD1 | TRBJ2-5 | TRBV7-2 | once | TGTGCCAGCAGCCCTCGGACAGGTGGGGAGACCCAGTACTTC | CASSPRTGGETQYF
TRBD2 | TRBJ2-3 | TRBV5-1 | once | TGCGCCAGCAGCTTGGATTTCAGCGGGGTAGATACGCAGTATTTT | CASSLDFSGVDTQYF
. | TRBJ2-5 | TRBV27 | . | TGTGCCAGCAGTCCTACTTGGGGCTGGGAGACCCAGTACTTC | CASSPTWGWETQYF
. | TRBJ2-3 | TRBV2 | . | TGTGCCAGCAGTGAGGGTCCTAGCCCAGATACGCAGTATTTT | CASSEGPSPDTQYF
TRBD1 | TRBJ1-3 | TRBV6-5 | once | TGCGCCTCGAGAGGGACAGTGGGCAACACCATATATTTT | CASRGTVGNTIYF
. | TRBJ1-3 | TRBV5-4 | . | TGTGCCAGCAGCACCCAGACAGGCTCTGGAAACACCATATATTTT | CASSTQTGSGNTIYF
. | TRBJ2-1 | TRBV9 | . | TGTGCCAGCAGCGTAGGGAGTAGCTCCTACAATGAGCAGTTCTTC | CASSVGSSSYNEQFF
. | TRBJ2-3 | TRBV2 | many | TGCGTTAATAGGGTCTATGGCACAGATACGCAGTATTTT | CVNRVYGTDTQYF
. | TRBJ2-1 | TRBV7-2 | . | TGTGCCAGCAGCTTAGGGAGGGCCTACAATGAGCAGTTCTTC | CASSLGRAYNEQFF
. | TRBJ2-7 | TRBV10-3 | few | TGTGCCATCAGTGCAGGATACGAGCAGTACTTC | CAISAGYEQYF
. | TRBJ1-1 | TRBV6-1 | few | TGTGCCAGCAGTGAAAAGGGGATAACTGAAGCTTTCTTT | CASSEKGITEAFF
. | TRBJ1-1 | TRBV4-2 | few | TGTGCCAGCAGCCCAGGGGAATCCCTTATTGCTTTCTTT | CASSPGESLIAFF
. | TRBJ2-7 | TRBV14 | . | TGTGCCAGCAGCCAAGAGAGTTGGGGACGGGTCTTCTCCTACGAGCAGTACTTC | CASSQESWGRVFSYEQYF